This TCR beta chain appears in the sequencing data of a study of radiotherapy plus CTLA-4 blockade in lung cancer (dated by TCRdb to the late 2010s). Study-level background: Among the enrolled patients, roughly 19% had an objective response, and less than 40% reached disease control.

Summary of the overall study and its limitations: After treatment with radiotherapy and ipilimumab, TCR clones that originated in tumors expanded in peripheral blood. Early dynamic changes in blood T cell clones, together with increased serum interferon-beta after radiation, were reported as the strongest predictors of response.

For this clone: Its antigen specificity is not known. Base-call qualities are not available, and no considerably larger clone is one nucleotide away.

The study evaluated CTLA-4 blockade (ipilimumab) given together with focal radiation therapy in patients who had chemo-refractory metastatic non-small-cell lung cancer. CDR1 and CDR2 are drawn from the germline V gene (reference sequence): MNHEY, SMNVEV. Taken from cysteine to phenylalanine, the CDR3 has 16 residues. Kept here is only the CDR3 DNA, which spans 48 bases and is read in frame from base 1. V is pruned by 5 bases and J by 4 bases, leaving 10 bases of the junction without a gene match. The library relied on the immunoSEQ multiplex PCR assay. TCRdb provides this immuneACCESS table in a form limited to in-frame rearrangements. Some clones are lacking; in checked studies, under half of them reflect an unresolved V gene, and why the rest are absent is not known. The sample profile shows about 53,000 clones; around four fifths of them were found once. Clones ranked in the top ten supply around 4.9% of the sample.

The sequence derives from a human donor with non-small cell lung cancer whose response to radiotherapy plus ipilimumab could not be evaluated. Sequences were derived from peripheral blood, sampled from a patient treated with radiotherapy plus ipilimumab. The rearranged chain carries TRBV27 and TRBJ1-5, and TRBD1 aligns with 8 junction nucleotides. The CDR3 here reads CASSDYQGAVNQPQHF. The DNA is TGTGCCAGCAGTGATTATCAGGGGGCCGTAAATCAGCCCCAGCATTTT.